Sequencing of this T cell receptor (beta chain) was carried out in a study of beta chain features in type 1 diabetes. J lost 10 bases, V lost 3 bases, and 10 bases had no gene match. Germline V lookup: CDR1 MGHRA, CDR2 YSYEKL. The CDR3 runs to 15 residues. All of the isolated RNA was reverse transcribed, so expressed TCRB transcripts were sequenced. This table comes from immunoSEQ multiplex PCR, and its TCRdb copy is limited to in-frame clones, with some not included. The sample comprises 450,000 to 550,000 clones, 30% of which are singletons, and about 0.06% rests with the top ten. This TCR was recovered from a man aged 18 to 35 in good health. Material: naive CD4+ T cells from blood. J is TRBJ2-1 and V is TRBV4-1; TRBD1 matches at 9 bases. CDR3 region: CASSQAGQGGGEQFF. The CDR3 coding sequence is TGCGCCAGCAGCCAGGCGGGACAGGGAGGAGGGGAGCAGTTCTTC.